These 23 T cell receptor beta chains were all obtained from the same sample, sequenced in a study of blood T cell repertoires in COVID-19. Assay used: immunoSEQ multiplex PCR; TCRdb lists only in-frame clones, some missing. The table lists some 180,000 clones, approximately 79% of them singletons, with roughly 20% in the top ten. The source material was PBMCs or T cells enriched from blood (not recorded which). Receptors were obtained from a woman aged 70-85 years in a cohort exposed to, infected with or recovered from COVID-19 (not recorded which).

This clone was observed a few times. The chain combines TRBV28 with TRBJ2-5, with D uncertain. Trimming pared 1 base from V and 5 bases from J, leaving 8 bases between. CDR3 length: 13 amino acids. Looked up from germline, CDR1 is MDHEN and CDR2 is SYDVKM. CDR3 residues: CASSLLSEETQYF. CDR3 DNA sequence: TGTGCCAGCAGTTTATTAAGCGAGGAGACCCAGTACTTC.

V and J are TRBV18 and TRBJ1-1; D is undetermined. This CDR3 has 14 residues. CDR1 is KGHSH and CDR2 is LQKENI in the germline V gene. Trimming removed 6 bases at V and 0 bases at J, with 11 bases between. The CDR3, as DNA: TGTGCCAGCTCCCGATCGACACTGAACACTGAAGCTTTCTTT. It codes for CASSRSTLNTEAFF.

This clone was seen a handful of times. The V call is TRBV25-1, the J call TRBJ2-7; TRBD1 matches at 10 bases. In germline, CDR1 is MGHDK, CDR2 SYGVNS. This CDR3 comprises 15 residues. The ends lost 4 bases at V and 4 bases at J; junction bases unmatched: 7. Written as DNA, the CDR3 is TGTGCCAGCAGTGCCAGCGACAGGGGGCTTTACGAGCAGTACTTC. This codes for CASSASDRGLYEQYF.

V is TRBV7-9 and J is TRBJ1-2; 8 nucleotides match TRBD1. The CDR3 contains 15 residues. V was pared by 0 bases and J by 6 bases, with 6 bases of the junction left unmatched. Germline CDR1 SEHNR, CDR2 FQNEAQ (reference sequence). CDR3 nucleotide sequence: TGTGCCAGCAGCTTAGCGGGCAGGGGGCGGGATGGCTACACCTTC. Protein sequence: CASSLAGRGRDGYTF. The whole variable domain, filled in from reference TRBV7-9 and TRBJ1-2, reads DTGVSQNPRHKITKRGQNVTFRCDPISEHNRLYWYRQTLGQGPEFLTYFQNEAQLEKSRLLSDRFSAERPKGSFSTLEIQRTEQGDSAMYLCASSLAGRGRDGYTFGSGTRLTVV.

The J gene is TRBJ2-5, the V gene TRBV18; 13 nucleotides line up with TRBD2. V shed 1 base, J shed 0 bases, and the junction held 2 bases outside the gene matches. From germline, CDR1 is KGHSH and CDR2 LQKENI. This CDR3 has 17 amino acids. The CDR3 loop is CASSPLGLAGHQETQYF. The CDR3 DNA reads TGTGCCAGCTCACCACTGGGACTAGCGGGACACCAAGAGACCCAGTACTTC.

The sample holds a few counts of this clone. V is TRBV6-5 and J is TRBJ2-1; D ambiguous. The V end lost 8 bases, the J end lost 8 bases, and 16 bases lay between the germline ends. This CDR3 has 13 amino acids. Germline V CDR1 and CDR2: MNHEY, SVGAGI. CDR3 sequence (DNA): TGTGCCAGCGGTCCCCGAGTTATCGATGAGCAGTTCTTC. Translation: CASGPRVIDEQFF.

For the CDR3, the DNA is TGTGCCAGCAGTTTAGGGTTCGGACAGGGGGCCAATCAGCCCCAGCATTTT. Translation gives CASSLGFGQGANQPQHF. The chain employs TRBV27 and TRBJ1-5, with 11 bases fitting TRBD1. Germline loops: CDR1 MNHEY, CDR2 SMNVEV (reference sequence). Trimming at V came to 2 bases and at J to 3 bases, leaving 6 bases not matched to a gene. CDR3 length equals 17 residues.

The gene calls are TRBV7-2 and TRBJ2-1; TRBD2 aligns across 7 bases. V lost 2 bases and J lost 6; bases outside the gene matches: 4. CDR1 is SGHTA, CDR2 FQGNSA, per germline. The CDR3 runs to 14 residues. CDR3 DNA sequence: TGTGCCAGCAGCTTATGGCGGGAGCCCAATGAGCAGTTCTTC. Translated, it gives CASSLWREPNEQFF.

The rearrangement joins TRBV6-5 to TRBJ2-7, with TRBD2 matching 8 bases. The CDR3 covers 16 residues. The V and J ends lost 2 bases and 7 bases, in that order; junction bases with no gene match: 13. Germline V gives CDR1 MNHEY, CDR2 SVGAGI. CDR3 DNA: TGTGCCAGCAGTTACGAGCCGGGACTAGGGACTGTGGAGCAGTACTTC. Encoded protein: CASSYEPGLGTVEQYF.

This chain uses TRBV7-2 with TRBJ2-7; D is unclear. V was pared by 5 bases and J by 3 bases, with 17 bases between. The CDR3 has 15 amino acids. Looked up from germline, CDR1 is SGHTA and CDR2 is FQGNSA. CDR3: CASSRGVAPLYEQYF. CDR3 coding DNA: TGTGCCAGCAGCCGCGGTGTCGCCCCTCTCTACGAGCAGTACTTC. The variable domain in full, completed from reference TRBV7-2 and TRBJ2-7, reads GAGVSQSPSNKVTEKGKDVELRCDPISGHTALYWYRQSLGQGLEFLIYFQGNSAPDKSGLPSDRFSAERTGGSVSTLTIQRTQQEDSAVYLCASSRGVAPLYEQYFGPGTRLTVT.

This chain joins TRBV4-3 and TRBJ1-4; D is unresolved. The germline V and J ends were trimmed by 2 bases and 0 bases, with 7 bases remaining between them. This CDR3 has 15 amino acids. The V gene's germline CDR1 is LGHNA and CDR2 YSLEER. For the CDR3, the DNA is TGCGCCAGCAGCCAAATCAGCGCAACTAATGAAAAACTGTTTTTT. The encoded protein is CASSQISATNEKLFF.

The CDR3 loop reads CASSWRPNEKLFF. The CDR3 region has the DNA TGTGCCAGCAGCTGGAGACCGAATGAAAAACTGTTTTTT. The J gene is TRBJ1-4, the V gene TRBV7-2, with no clear D. V lost 4 bases and J 5 bases, leaving 8 bases between the germline ends. Germline V gives CDR1 SGHTA, CDR2 FQGNSA. The CDR3 is 13 amino acids.

The chain uses TRBV5-4 and TRBJ2-3; TRBD2 matches at 12 bases. V shed 0 bases, J shed 6 bases, and the junction held 5 bases outside the gene matches. Germline CDR1 reads SGHNT; CDR2 reads YYREEE (reference sequence). The CDR3 consists of 16 residues. The CDR3 protein is CASSLVLAGGPDTQYF. DNA for the CDR3: TGTGCCAGCAGCTTGGTTCTAGCGGGAGGGCCCGATACGCAGTATTTT. The full variable domain, completed using reference TRBV5-4 and TRBJ2-3, is ETGVTQSPTHLIKTRGQQVTLRCSSQSGHNTVSWYQQALGQGPQFIFQYYREEENGRGNFPPRFSGLQFPNYSSELNVNALELDDSALYLCASSLVLAGGPDTQYFGPGTRLTVL.

The chain has TRBV5-1 and TRBJ2-3, with D perhaps TRBD2 (5 bases). CDR1 is SGHRS and CDR2 is YFSETQ in the germline V gene. The CDR3 has 14 amino acids. The ends were cut back, 6 bases at V and 6 bases at J, with 17 bases in the middle. The CDR3 region is CASNLGLAGDTQYF. CDR3 DNA sequence: TGCGCCAGCAATTTGGGCCTAGCTGGGGATACGCAGTATTTT.

V usage is TRBV7-2 and J usage is TRBJ2-3; D is perhaps TRBD2 (5 bases). Germline loops: CDR1 SGHTA, CDR2 FQGNSA. V lost 1 base to trimming and J lost 13 bases, with 15 bases between them. This CDR3 spans 13 amino acids. This CDR3 reads CASSLERVAEEYF. The CDR3 DNA reads as TGTGCCAGCAGCTTAGAAAGGGTTGCGGAGGAGTATTTT.

This sequence joins TRBV7-2 and TRBJ2-7; possible D gene TRBD1, 5 bases. The germline V gene has CDR1 SGHTA and CDR2 FQGNSA. Trimming cost V 1 base and J 4 bases, with 11 bases left between them. The CDR3 contains 14 residues. Written as DNA, the CDR3 is TGTGCCAGCAGCTTAGTAACAGGCGGATACGAGCAGTACTTC. This gives the protein CASSLVTGGYEQYF.

To note about this clone: The sample holds other DNA sequences that translate to the same CDR3. The CDR3 DNA sequence: TGTGCCAGCAGTTTAGGGGCCCAAGAGACCCAGTACTTC. It is translated as CASSLGAQETQYF. This sequence joins TRBV27 and TRBJ2-5, with D possibly matching TRBD1 (5 bases). V lost 2 bases and J lost 1, with 5 bases in between. Germline V CDR1 and CDR2: MNHEY, SMNVEV (reference sequence). This CDR3 region has 13 residues.

The chain combines TRBV2 with TRBJ1-2, with 7 bases that match TRBD1. Looked up from germline, CDR1 is SNHLY and CDR2 is FYNNEI. V gave up 7 bases and J gave up 6 bases; unmatched junction bases: 8. The CDR3 length is 13 residues. In DNA, the CDR3 is TGTGCCAGCACCGGTGAGGGGGCTGATGGCTACACCTTC. It is translated as CASTGEGADGYTF.

The genes are TRBV5-1 and TRBJ2-3; 11 bases map to TRBD2. Looked up from germline, CDR1 is SGHRS and CDR2 is YFSETQ. V lost 4 bases, J lost 6 bases, and 10 bases stayed unmatched. The CDR3 is 16 residues long. The CDR3 loop reads CASSLIAGGPGDTQYF. The CDR3 DNA follows: TGCGCCAGCAGCCTTATAGCGGGAGGGCCTGGGGATACGCAGTATTTT.

The chain employs TRBV5-1 and TRBJ2-4; TRBD2 is a possible D gene (5 bases). V gave up 2 bases and J gave up 0 bases, with 12 bases separating them. This CDR3 comprises 16 residues. Germline V gene data show CDR1 as SGHRS and CDR2 as YFSETQ. Here the CDR3 reads CASSFISGLAKNIQYF. In nucleotides, the CDR3 is TGCGCCAGCAGCTTTATCTCGGGGTTAGCCAAAAACATTCAGTACTTC.

The V gene is TRBV18, the J gene TRBJ2-7; 13 bases agree with TRBD2. Germline loops: CDR1 KGHSH, CDR2 LQKENI. Unmatched junction bases numbered 6, after V lost 5 bases and J lost 5 bases. The CDR3 extends over 15 amino acids. CDR3 residues: CASSDSGTSGNEQYF. In nucleotides, the CDR3 is TGTGCCAGCTCAGATTCCGGGACTAGCGGGAACGAGCAGTACTTC.

The V gene is TRBV28, the J gene TRBJ2-7; 9 bases map to TRBD1. V was pared by 6 bases and J by 7 bases, with 10 bases of the junction left unmatched. CDR3 size: 14 residues. CDR1 and CDR2 (germline): MDHEN, SYDVKM. CDR3 sequence reads: CASRMMDRGGEQYF. The CDR3 DNA sequence: TGTGCCAGCAGAATGATGGACAGGGGAGGAGAGCAGTACTTC.

The V and J genes are TRBV7-9 and TRBJ1-2; the D gene is possibly TRBD1 (6 bases). CDR3 length: 15 residues. V lost 1 base to trimming and J lost 3 bases, with 12 bases between them. The germline gives CDR1 SEHNR, CDR2 FQNEAQ (reference sequence). This chain's CDR3 is CASSLGTANHYGYTF. The CDR3 bases are TGTGCCAGCAGCTTAGGGACAGCTAACCACTATGGCTACACCTTC. Complete variable domain (other parts from reference TRBV7-9 and TRBJ1-2): DTGVSQNPRHKITKRGQNVTFRCDPISEHNRLYWYRQTLGQGPEFLTYFQNEAQLEKSRLLSDRFSAERPKGSFSTLEIQRTEQGDSAMYLCASSLGTANHYGYTFGSGTRLTVV.